Listed here are 25 T cell receptor beta chains from one sample, sequenced in a study of T cells expressing NK-cell markers. TCRdb reanalyzed the 5' RACE reads, giving one entry per CDR3 protein sequence and no DNA. The table counts 500,000 or so distinct CDR3 sequences; 3% to 4.5% lies in the top ten. Sequencing used blood T cells: a sorted CD56 or NKG2C T cell subset, CD4+ or CD8+ T cells, or bulk PBMC T cells (not recorded which). These receptors were taken from a man between 18 and 35 years old in good health.

The chain is built from TRBV3-1 and TRBJ2-5. The CDR3 loop spans 15 amino acids. Germline V gives CDR1 LGHDT, CDR2 YNNKEL (reference sequence). This CDR3 is CASSQESWVAETQYF.

This chain joins TRBV28 and TRBJ2-3; TCRdb gives TRBD1 as the D gene, but with no DNA this cannot be confirmed. CDR3 size: 17 residues. Germline CDR1 MDHEN, CDR2 SYDVKM. Here the CDR3 reads CASSFEAGPPNTDTQYF.

The rearrangement uses TRBV6-5 and TRBJ2-4; the TCRdb call, TRBD1, lacks DNA for checking. The CDR3 is 16 residues long. Looked up from germline, CDR1 is MNHEY and CDR2 is SVGAGI. This CDR3 reads CASSYGGAGQGNIQYF.

The chain uses TRBV9 and TRBJ2-2. The CDR3 is 14 amino acids. The V gene's germline CDR1 is SGDLS and CDR2 YYNGEE. Here the CDR3 reads CASSVGRYTGELFF. The variable domain in full, completed from reference TRBV9 and TRBJ2-2, reads DSGVTQTPKHLITATGQRVTLRCSPRSGDLSVYWYQQSLDQGLQFLIQYYNGEERAKGNILERFSAQQFPDLHSELNLSSLELGDSALYFCASSVGRYTGELFFGEGSRLTVL.

V gene TRBV20-1 combines with J gene TRBJ2-1; TCRdb's D gene call, TRBD1, goes unchecked for lack of DNA. The CDR3 has 14 residues. Germline V gene lookup returns CDR1 DFQATT and CDR2 SNEGSKA (reference sequence). The CDR3 sequence is CSARRGGMGNEQFF.

The gene calls are TRBV29-1 and TRBJ2-3; without DNA, the TCRdb call of TRBD1 cannot be checked. CDR3 length equals 14 residues. Germline V gene data show CDR1 as SQVTM and CDR2 as ANQGSEA. CDR3: CSVGGVGNTDTQYF.

V usage is TRBV5-1 and J usage is TRBJ2-1; TCRdb gives TRBD1 as the D gene, but with no DNA this cannot be confirmed. CDR3 length equals 15 residues. Germline V gives CDR1 SGHRS, CDR2 YFSETQ. CDR3 sequence: CASSSLGAGEMSQFF.

The chain couples TRBV29-1 to TRBJ2-3; there is no DNA to check the TCRdb D call of TRBD1. CDR1 and CDR2 (germline): SQVTM, ANQGSEA. The CDR3 totals 14 residues. This CDR3 reads CSVDWGSSTDTQYF.

This rearrangement joins TRBV20-1 to TRBJ2-1; TCRdb proposes TRBD2, but this gene call is untestable without DNA. The CDR3 runs 14 residues. Germline V lookup: CDR1 DFQATT, CDR2 SNEGSKA (reference sequence). The CDR3 protein is CRAAGRSSYNEQFF.

The CDR3 sequence is CASSSWTSPAQYF. The chain carries TRBV27 and TRBJ2-3; there is no DNA to check the TCRdb D call of TRBD2. The length of the CDR3 is 13 residues. Germline V lookup: CDR1 MNHEY, CDR2 SMNVEV (reference sequence).

This chain joins TRBV9 and TRBJ2-1; TCRdb indicates TRBD2, and absent DNA this call remains unverified. The CDR3 runs to 11 residues. Per germline, CDR1 SGDLS and CDR2 YYNGEE. CDR3 sequence: CASSVKTIQFF.

The chain carries TRBV7-3 and TRBJ2-2; TCRdb returns TRBD1, unconfirmable since there is no DNA. Germline V gives CDR1 SGHTA, CDR2 FQGTGA. This CDR3 comprises 17 residues. CDR3 in amino acids: CASSRLTVGALTGELFF.

The chain's CDR3 is CASSITSGSADTQYF. The V call is TRBV11-3, the J call TRBJ2-3; the D call of TRBD2 rests on TCRdb alone, since no DNA is present to check it. The germline CDR1 and CDR2 sequences are SGHNT and YENEEA. The CDR3 is 15 residues long.

The CDR3 region is CASTWSGQGAGELFF. The V gene is TRBV6-2 or TRBV6-3, the J gene TRBJ2-2; TCRdb selects TRBD1, and the lack of DNA leaves this call unchecked. This CDR3 region has 15 residues. Germline lookup yields CDR1 MNHEY and CDR2 SVGEGT.

V and J are TRBV7-9 and TRBJ2-1; TCRdb designates TRBD2, a call that cannot be tested without DNA. CDR1 and CDR2 from the germline V gene are SEHNR and FQNEAQ (reference sequence). The CDR3 runs 16 residues. The chain's CDR3 is CASSLEPSGIRNEQFF.

The chain recombines TRBV7-2 with TRBJ2-1; absent DNA, TCRdb's TRBD2 call cannot be checked. CDR1 and CDR2 from the germline V gene are SGHTA and FQGNSA. The CDR3 totals 16 residues. The CDR3 loop reads CASSPRERATYNEQFF.

The chain is built from TRBV18 and TRBJ2-5; the D gene TCRdb calls, TRBD1, cannot be checked with no DNA. Germline values: CDR1 KGHSH, CDR2 LQKENI. The CDR3 totals 20 residues. The CDR3 loop reads CASSPPSLTGKRRRGETQYF.

The chain links TRBV11-2 to TRBJ2-1; there is no DNA to check the TCRdb D call of TRBD1. The CDR3 loop spans 13 amino acids. The germline V gene has CDR1 SGHAT and CDR2 FQNNGV. CDR3 protein: CASNEMGANEQFF.

The rearrangement links TRBV7-2 to TRBJ1-1. The CDR3 is 12 amino acids. Germline assignment: CDR1 SGHTA and CDR2 FQGNSA. The CDR3 sequence: CASSLEVVEAFF.

The chain uses TRBV7-2 and TRBJ2-1; TCRdb indicates TRBD2, and absent DNA this call remains unverified. Germline assignment: CDR1 SGHTA and CDR2 FQGNSA. The CDR3 is made up of 17 amino acids. CDR3 residues: CASSLRRELEKYNEQFF.

The rearrangement uses TRBV12-3 or TRBV12-4 and TRBJ2-5. The CDR3 loop spans 13 amino acids. CDR3 amino acids: CASSFTIQETQYF.

V and J are TRBV3-1 and TRBJ2-4; the D call of TRBD2 rests on TCRdb alone, since no DNA is present to check it. Looked up from germline, CDR1 is LGHDT and CDR2 is YNNKEL (reference sequence). This CDR3 region has 16 residues. This chain's CDR3 is CASSQLGGRTQNIQYF.

This chain uses TRBV10-3 with TRBJ2-7; TCRdb designates TRBD1, a call that cannot be tested without DNA. Germline CDR1 and CDR2: ENHRY and SYGVKD. CDR3 length equals 15 residues. Here the CDR3 reads CAISESRGKGYEQYF.

The J gene is TRBJ2-7, the V gene TRBV7-8; TCRdb's D call, TRBD1, is unchecked because there is no DNA. This CDR3 has 13 residues. Looked up from germline, CDR1 is SGHVS and CDR2 is FQNEAQ. The CDR3 here is CASIRDTSYEQYF.

This rearrangement joins TRBV3-1 to TRBJ2-5; checking the TCRdb D call of TRBD1 is not possible without DNA. Germline CDR1 is LGHDT and CDR2 is YNNKEL (reference sequence). The CDR3 consists of 15 residues. The CDR3 loop is CASSPYGTERETQYF.